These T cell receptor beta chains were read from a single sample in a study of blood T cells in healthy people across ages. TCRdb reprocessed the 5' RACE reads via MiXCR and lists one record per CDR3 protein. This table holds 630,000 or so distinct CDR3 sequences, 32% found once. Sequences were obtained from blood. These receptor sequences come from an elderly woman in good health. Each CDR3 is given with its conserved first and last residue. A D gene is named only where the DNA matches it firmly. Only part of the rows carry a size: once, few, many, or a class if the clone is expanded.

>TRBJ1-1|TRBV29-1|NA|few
CSVVGGLNTEAFF
TGCAGCGTTGTTGGGGGCCTGAACACTGAAGCTTTCTTT
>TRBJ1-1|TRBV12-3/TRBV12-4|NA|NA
CASSFSGAEAFF
TGTGCCAGCAGTTTTTCGGGAGCTGAAGCTTTCTTT
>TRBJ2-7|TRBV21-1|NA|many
CATAGTGDEQYF
TGTGCCACCGCCGGGACAGGGGATGAGCAGTACTTC
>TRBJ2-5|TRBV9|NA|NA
CASSVGGMGQETQYF
TGTGCCAGCAGCGTAGGCGGGATGGGGCAAGAGACCCAGTACTTC
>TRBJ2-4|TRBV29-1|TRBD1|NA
CSVGMGAGGGEQYF
TGCAGCGTTGGAATGGGGGCAGGGGGCGGTGAGCAGTACTTC
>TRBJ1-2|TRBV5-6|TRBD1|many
CASSRRDRDLYGYTF
TGTGCCAGCAGCCGGCGGGACAGAGACCTCTATGGCTACACCTTC
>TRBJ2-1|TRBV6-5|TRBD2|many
CASSYSFVAGGDEQFF
TGTGCCAGCAGTTACTCGTTTGTAGCGGGGGGGGATGAGCAGTTCTTC
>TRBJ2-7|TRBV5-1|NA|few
CASSCGSGSYEQYF
TGCGCCAGCAGCTGCGGCAGCGGGTCCTACGAGCAGTACTTC
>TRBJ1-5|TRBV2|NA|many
CASSVEKHSNQPQHF
TGTGCCAGCAGTGTTGAGAAACATAGCAATCAGCCCCAGCATTTT
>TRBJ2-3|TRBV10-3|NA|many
CAISQADTSTDTQYF
TGTGCCATCAGCCAAGCGGATACTAGCACAGATACGCAGTATTTT
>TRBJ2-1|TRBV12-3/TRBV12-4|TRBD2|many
CASSNIIRLAGGYNEQFF
TGTGCCAGCAGCAATATTATTAGACTAGCGGGGGGTTACAATGAGCAGTTCTTC
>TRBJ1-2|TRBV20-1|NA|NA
CSALEGSNYGYTF
TGCAGTGCTCTTGAAGGCAGTAACTATGGCTACACCTTC
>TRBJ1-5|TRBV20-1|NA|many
CSAREVSNQPQHF
TGCAGTGCTAGAGAGGTGAGCAATCAGCCCCAGCATTTT